The 11 T cell receptor beta chains below all came from one sample that was sequenced in a study of T cell changes during pregnancy in multiple sclerosis (dated by TCRdb to between 2018 and 2021). The protocol used for the library was the immunoSEQ multiplex PCR assay. TCRdb's version of the immuneACCESS table is confined to in-frame rearrangements and falls short of the full clone set. An unresolved V gene accounts for under half of the shortfall where checked; the remainder is of unknown origin. In this sample the table shows approximately 58,000 clones, 80% to 95% of which occur a single time. The ten largest clones capture roughly 1.4% of the sample. This specimen was peripheral blood, taken in the second trimester of pregnancy. These receptors all come from a female donor with multiple sclerosis, enrolled in a pregnancy study.

The J gene is TRBJ2-2, the V gene TRBV5-4; D is possibly TRBD1 (5 bases). The CDR3 spans 15 residues. V dropped 3 bases and J dropped 2 bases, with 11 bases sitting between them. CDR1 is SGHNT and CDR2 is YYREEE in the germline V gene (reference sequence). In DNA form, the CDR3 reads TGTGCCAGCAGCTCAGACAGTTATAACACCGGGGAGCTGTTTTTT. Protein product: CASSSDSYNTGELFF.

This CDR3 reads CASSLGTDYGYTF. In nucleotides, the CDR3 is TGTGCCAGCAGCTTAGGCACGGACTATGGCTACACCTTC. The rearrangement links TRBV13 to TRBJ1-2; D gene unclear. The CDR3 is 13 amino acids. Germline values: CDR1 PRHDT, CDR2 FYEKMQ (reference sequence). V was pared by 0 bases and J by 3 bases, with 5 bases between.

This clone has just one count. The chain recombines TRBV7-9 with TRBJ1-5; D possibly corresponds to TRBD1 (6 bases). Trimming removed 5 bases at V and 0 bases at J, with 11 bases between. Germline CDR1 is SEHNR and CDR2 is FQNEAQ (reference sequence). The CDR3 loop spans 15 amino acids. The CDR3 nucleotides read TGTGCCAGCAGCGCAGGACAGTTTAGCAATCAGCCCCAGCATTTT. Its translation is CASSAGQFSNQPQHF. Complete variable domain (other parts from reference TRBV7-9 and TRBJ1-5): DTGVSQNPRHKITKRGQNVTFRCDPISEHNRLYWYRQTLGQGPEFLTYFQNEAQLEKSRLLSDRFSAERPKGSFSTLEIQRTEQGDSAMYLCASSAGQFSNQPQHFGDGTRLSIL.

The gene calls are TRBV30 and TRBJ1-4; D is unresolved. Germline assignment: CDR1 GTSNPN and CDR2 SVGIG (reference sequence). The CDR3 contains 14 residues. The V end lost 3 bases, the J end lost 6 bases, and 14 bases lay between the germline ends. The CDR3 region is CAWSLIPGDEKLFF. Written as DNA, the CDR3 is TGTGCCTGGAGCCTCATTCCAGGTGATGAAAAACTGTTTTTT. The entire variable domain, with the rest obtained from reference TRBV30 and TRBJ1-4, is as follows: SQTIHQWPATLVQPVGSPLSLECTVEGTSNPNLYWYRQAAGRGLQLLFYSVGIGQISSEVPQNLSASRPQDRQFILSSKKLLLSDSGFYLCAWSLIPGDEKLFFGSGTQLSVL.

This chain uses TRBV27 with TRBJ1-2; tentatively, D is TRBD1 (6 bases). The CDR3 spans 16 residues. The V gene lost 4 bases and the J gene lost 4 bases, with 19 bases spanning the gap. Germline CDR1 reads MNHEY; CDR2 reads SMNVEV (reference sequence). The CDR3 protein is CASSSISQGDSYGYTF. Written as DNA, the CDR3 is TGTGCCAGCAGTTCCATATCACAGGGTGACTCCTATGGCTACACCTTC.

The chain uses TRBV7-2 and TRBJ2-3, with 10 bases aligning to TRBD1. V gave up 5 bases and J gave up 5 bases; unmatched junction bases: 7. Germline V CDR1 and CDR2: SGHTA, FQGNSA. CDR3 length equals 15 residues. This CDR3 reads CASSPGTGDGDTQYF. The CDR3 region has the DNA TGTGCCAGCAGCCCCGGGACAGGGGATGGAGATACGCAGTATTTT.

The genes are TRBV29-1 and TRBJ2-7; 7 bases line up with TRBD2. CDR1 and CDR2 from the germline V gene are SQVTM and ANQGSEA. This CDR3 is 14 amino acids long. V was pared by 3 bases and J by 0 bases, with 5 bases of the junction left unmatched. Here the CDR3 reads CSVEQGGPSYEQYF. In nucleotides, the CDR3 is TGCAGCGTTGAGCAGGGAGGGCCCTCCTACGAGCAGTACTTC.

The chain has TRBV27 and TRBJ1-2; TRBD1 matches at 10 bases. Germline loops: CDR1 MNHEY, CDR2 SMNVEV (reference sequence). This CDR3 region has 15 residues. J gave up 8 bases and V 1 base, and 7 bases lay outside the gene matches. This CDR3 reads CASSLLGQGMGGYTF. CDR3 sequence (DNA): TGTGCCAGCAGTTTATTGGGACAGGGGATGGGAGGCTACACCTTC.

V and J are TRBV11-2 and TRBJ2-1, with D possibly TRBD1 on 6 matching bases. The CDR3 is 12 amino acids. The germline gives CDR1 SGHAT, CDR2 FQNNGV. V shed 5 bases and J shed 8 bases, with 10 bases lying between them. The CDR3 region is CASSRGNHEQFF. Written as DNA, the CDR3 is TGTGCCAGCAGCAGGGGGAACCATGAGCAGTTCTTC. The full variable domain, with the rest looked up from reference TRBV11-2 and TRBJ2-1, is EAGVAQSPRYKIIEKRQSVAFWCNPISGHATLYWYQQILGQGPKLLIQFQNNGVVDDSQLPKDRFSAERLKGVDSTLKIQPAKLEDSAVYLCASSRGNHEQFFGPGTRLTVL.

This chain links TRBV7-9 with TRBJ1-1; 7 bases are a match to TRBD1. The CDR3 sequence is 16 residues long. The trim removed 4 bases at V and 3 bases at J, leaving 11 bases unmatched. Looked up from germline, CDR1 is SEHNR and CDR2 is FQNEAQ (reference sequence). The CDR3, as DNA: TGTGCCAGCAGCTGGAGAGACAGGGCTGGTGACACTGAAGCTTTCTTT. This gives the protein CASSWRDRAGDTEAFF.

V usage is TRBV28 and J usage is TRBJ2-5, with a possible D match to TRBD1 (5 bases). Germline V CDR1 and CDR2: MDHEN, SYDVKM. The CDR3 is made up of 13 amino acids. Trimming removed 5 bases from V and 5 bases from J, with 12 bases in between. CDR3 in amino acids: CASSPTVRETQYF. CDR3 in DNA: TGTGCCAGCAGTCCGACAGTTAGGGAGACCCAGTACTTC. Filled out from reference TRBV28 and TRBJ2-5, the complete variable domain reads DVKVTQSSRYLVKRTGEKVFLECVQDMDHENMFWYRQDPGLGLRLIYFSYDVKMKEKGDIPEGYSVSREKKERFSLILESASTNQTSMYLCASSPTVRETQYFGPGTRLLVL.